This record looks at one T cell receptor beta chain sequence and its context. In the authors' methods: Counts of nucleated cells, estimated from reference gene primer amplification, were obtained. The data were produced by immunoSEQ multiplex PCR, yet TCRdb's version contains in-frame clones alone and is incomplete. V and J calls and clone size are copied from that table; D and trimming were computed from the DNA. The repertoire consists of 100,000 to 120,000 clones, with 81% occurring once and the leading ten covering around a tenth. The sample originates from a study of blood T cell repertoires in COVID-19. About the research overall: Some COVID-19 samples were acute and others convalescent; all came from the United States, Italy and Spain. PBMCs, B-cell-depleted T cells, or T cells provided the cDNA or gDNA that made up the material.

This CDR3 has 14 residues. Trimming cost V 0 bases and J 1 base, with 7 bases left between them. Looked up from germline, CDR1 is SGHRS and CDR2 is YFSETQ. Specimen: peripheral blood. This TCR came from a woman in her 70s with acute or convalescent COVID-19. The chain carries TRBV5-1 and TRBJ1-1; no clear D gene. For the CDR3, the DNA is TGCGCCAGCAGCTTGGCAGGCCAGAACACTGAAGCTTTCTTT. Encoded protein: CASSLAGQNTEAFF.